The clone carrying this TCR beta chain was counted a few times. Its antigen is as yet unknown. Stated time point: patch test 2, 6 weeks after DPC sensitization. Treatment meaning: therapeutic diphenylcyclopropenone sensitization with weekly scalp DPC. The sample belongs to a study of human T cells and chemical hapten exposure. Study-wide background: Diphenylcyclopropenone was applied weekly to patients' scalps across the approximately 25-week study. Study-wide points: Counts of TCRs expanded at PT1 correlated positively with patch test score. As the donors had alopecia, their immune response may differ from healthy people's.

Single cDNA molecules in the library carried unique molecular identifiers attached during preparation. TCRdb processed the RACE reads anew with MiXCR; each CDR3 protein has one entry. The table has approximately 120,000 distinct CDR3 sequences, 9.2% seen once. CDR1 is DFQATT and CDR2 is SNEGSKA in the germline V gene (reference sequence). This CDR3 comprises 17 residues. Trimming removed 3 bases from V and 5 bases from J; junction bases left unmatched: 12. The specimen comprised whole blood, sampled in connection with sensitization to the hapten diphenylcyclopropenone (DPC). The TCR was taken from a middle-aged woman with alopecia areata. Some clones in this sample may be carry-over from other donors' samples. The chain uses TRBV20-1 and TRBJ2-1, with 11 bases lining up with TRBD2. CDR3 protein: CSASILAGGPLNNEQFF. CDR3 nucleotides: TGCAGTGCTAGTATCCTAGCGGGGGGACCCCTGAACAATGAGCAGTTCTTC.